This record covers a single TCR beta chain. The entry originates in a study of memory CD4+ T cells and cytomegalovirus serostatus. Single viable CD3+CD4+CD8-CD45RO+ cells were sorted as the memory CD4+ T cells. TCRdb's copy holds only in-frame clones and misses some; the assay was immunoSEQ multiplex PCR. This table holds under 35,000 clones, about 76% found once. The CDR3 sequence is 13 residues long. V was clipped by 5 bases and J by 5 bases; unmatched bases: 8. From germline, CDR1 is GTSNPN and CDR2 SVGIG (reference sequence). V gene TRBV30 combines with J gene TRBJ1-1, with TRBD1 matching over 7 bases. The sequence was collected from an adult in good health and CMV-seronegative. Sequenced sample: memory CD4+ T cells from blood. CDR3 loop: CAWGRGTGTEAFF. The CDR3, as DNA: TGTGCCTGGGGCAGGGGGACTGGGACTGAAGCTTTCTTT. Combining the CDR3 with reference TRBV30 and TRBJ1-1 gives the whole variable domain SQTIHQWPATLVQPVGSPLSLECTVEGTSNPNLYWYRQAAGRGLQLLFYSVGIGQISSEVPQNLSASRPQDRQFILSSKKLLLSDSGFYLCAWGRGTGTEAFFGQGTRLTVV.